Presented here are 21 T cell receptor beta chains from one specimen sequenced in a study of cytomegalovirus exposure and HLA in healthy donors. Use of 60 Vbeta and 13 Jbeta primers characterized the PCR. Here immunoSEQ multiplex PCR was the method, and the copy in TCRdb shows in-frame clones only, minus some. The sample records roughly 180,000 clones, about three quarters being singletons. The source material was PBMCs. The receptors come from a man aged 45-65 years in good health and CMV-seropositive.

In this sample, this clone turned up once. This chain uses TRBV4-2 with TRBJ2-2; 15 bases are shared with TRBD2. Losses at the gene ends were 4 bases for V and 6 bases for J; bases not matched to a gene: 3. Looked up from germline, CDR1 is LGHNA and CDR2 is YNFKEQ. The CDR3 spans 16 residues. CDR3: CASSLRTSGGAGELFF. DNA for the CDR3: TGTGCCAGCAGCCTACGGACTAGCGGGGGGGCCGGGGAGCTGTTTTTT.

This clone has just one count. The chain employs TRBV28 and TRBJ1-6, with 9 bases identical to TRBD1. Germline-derived CDR1 and CDR2 are MDHEN and SYDVKM. Unmatched junction bases numbered 3, after V lost 3 bases and J lost 6 bases. There are 15 residues in the CDR3. The CDR3 bases are TGTGCCAGCAGTTTGGGGACAGGGCGTAATTCACCCCTCCACTTT. Amino acids: CASSLGTGRNSPLHF.

The genes are TRBV5-6 and TRBJ1-1, with 7 positions matching TRBD1. Germline trimming cut 0 bases from V and 10 bases from J; bases unmatched to any gene: 9. Germline V gene sequence: CDR1 SGHDT, CDR2 YYEEEE. There are 14 residues in the CDR3. CDR3 amino acids: CASSLGGQEGRAFF. The CDR3 bases are TGTGCCAGCAGCTTGGGAGGACAGGAGGGAAGAGCTTTCTTT.

This clone was counted a few times. V and J are TRBV28 and TRBJ2-2; D is possibly TRBD1 (5 bases). The V gene's germline CDR1 is MDHEN and CDR2 SYDVKM. The V end was cut by 3 bases, the J end by 7 bases, with 9 bases between. The length of the CDR3 is 13 residues. The CDR3 loop reads CASSFQGVGELFF. CDR3 in DNA: TGTGCCAGCAGTTTTCAAGGGGTCGGGGAGCTGTTTTTT.

The CDR3 DNA reads as TGTGCCAGCAGCTACGGGACAGGTAGCAATCAGCCCCAGCATTTT. This codes for CASSYGTGSNQPQHF. The chain is built from TRBV5-6 and TRBJ1-5; 8 bases are shared with TRBD1. Per germline, CDR1 SGHDT and CDR2 YYEEEE. CDR3 length: 15 residues. J gave up 0 bases and V 3 bases, and 2 bases lay outside the gene matches.

The chain couples TRBV6-1 to TRBJ1-5; D is unresolved. This CDR3 region has 16 residues. Germline V gene data show CDR1 as MNHNS and CDR2 as SASEGT. V lost 1 base, J lost 1 base, and 11 bases lay in between. CDR3 coding DNA: TGTGCCAGCAGTGAAGTGATCAGTAGCAGCAATCAGCCCCAGCATTTT. This translates into CASSEVISSSNQPQHF.

The CDR3: CASSLQGQTEAFF. The CDR3, as DNA: TGCGCCAGCAGCTTGCAGGGGCAGACTGAAGCTTTCTTT. The rearrangement links TRBV5-1 to TRBJ1-1; D possibly corresponds to TRBD1 (6 bases). The CDR3 runs to 13 residues. V lost 1 base and J 5 bases, leaving 9 bases between the germline ends. In germline, CDR1 is SGHRS, CDR2 YFSETQ. The whole variable domain, remainder taken from reference TRBV5-1 and TRBJ1-1, is KAGVTQTPRYLIKTRGQQVTLSCSPISGHRSVSWYQQTPGQGLQFLFEYFSETQRNKGNFPGRFSGRQFSNSRSEMNVSTLELGDSALYLCASSLQGQTEAFFGQGTRLTVV.

The rearrangement links TRBV11-3 to TRBJ2-3; unclear D gene. Trimming cost V 5 bases and J 6 bases, with 12 bases left between them. Germline CDR1 is SGHNT and CDR2 is YENEEA. CDR3 length: 13 amino acids. The CDR3 spells CASSPVAPDTQYF. Here the CDR3 DNA reads TGTGCCAGCAGCCCGGTCGCCCCGGATACGCAGTATTTT. Variable domain in full (rest from reference TRBV11-3 and TRBJ2-3): EAGVVQSPRYKIIEKKQPVAFWCNPISGHNTLYWYLQNLGQGPELLIRYENEEAVDDSQLPKDRFSAERLKGVDSTLKIQPAELGDSAVYLCASSPVAPDTQYFGPGTRLTVL.

The chain recombines TRBV7-9 with TRBJ1-5; 8 nucleotides match TRBD1. CDR1 and CDR2 from the germline V gene are SEHNR and FQNEAQ (reference sequence). J was trimmed by 4 bases and V by 1 base; bases with no gene match: 6. This CDR3 comprises 16 residues. CDR3 DNA sequence: TGTGCCAGCAGCTTAGGGACAGGGCCCCCGAATCAGCCCCAGCATTTT. It specifies CASSLGTGPPNQPQHF.

The genes are TRBV6-1 and TRBJ1-4, with TRBD1 as a possible D gene (5 bases). The length of the CDR3 is 13 residues. V lost 6 bases and J 8 bases, leaving 13 bases between the germline ends. CDR1 and CDR2 from the germline V gene are MNHNS and SASEGT. In DNA, the CDR3 is TGTGCCAGCAGGGGAGGGGCGGACGAAAAACTGTTTTTT. Translated: CASRGGADEKLFF.

The chain links TRBV7-8 to TRBJ2-7; D is perhaps TRBD2 (6 bases). Germline loops: CDR1 SGHVS, CDR2 FQNEAQ. V lost 5 bases and J 0 bases, leaving 14 bases between the germline ends. This CDR3 is 15 amino acids long. CDR3: CASSPPGGISYEQYF. In nucleotides, the CDR3 is TGTGCCAGCAGCCCACCCGGGGGAATCTCCTACGAGCAGTACTTC. Full variable domain (outside the CDR3, taken from reference TRBV7-8 and TRBJ2-7): GAGVSQSPRYKVAKRGQDVALRCDPISGHVSLFWYQQALGQGPEFLTYFQNEAQLDKSGLPSDRFFAERPEGSVSTLKIQRTQQEDSAVYLCASSPPGGISYEQYFGPGTRLTVT.

The rearrangement links TRBV5-8 to TRBJ1-5; tentatively, D is TRBD1 (6 bases). The germline gives CDR1 SGHTS, CDR2 YDEGEE. The V gene lost 4 bases and the J gene lost 3 bases, with 14 bases spanning the gap. This CDR3 has 15 amino acids. CDR3 in DNA: TGTGCCAGCAGCGGAAACAGGGATCCCAATCAGCCCCAGCATTTT. This gives the protein CASSGNRDPNQPQHF.

CDR3 region: CASRESGGLYNEQFF. In DNA, the CDR3 is TGTGCCAGCAGGGAAAGCGGGGGACTCTACAATGAGCAGTTCTTC. This chain connects TRBV7-2 to TRBJ2-1; 8 nucleotides match TRBD2. Germline assignment: CDR1 SGHTA and CDR2 FQGNSA. J was trimmed by 3 bases and V by 6 bases; bases with no gene match: 7. The CDR3 runs 15 residues.

The rearrangement joins TRBV6-6 to TRBJ1-5; no clear D gene. V lost 0 bases, J lost 5 bases, and 8 bases lay in between. The CDR3 loop spans 14 amino acids. The V gene's germline CDR1 is MNHNY and CDR2 SVGAGI (reference sequence). The CDR3 sequence: CASSYSSRDQPQHF. The CDR3 coding sequence is TGTGCCAGCAGTTACTCATCCCGGGATCAGCCCCAGCATTTT.

This rearrangement joins TRBV7-8 to TRBJ2-5, with 7 bases lining up with TRBD1. From germline, CDR1 is SGHVS and CDR2 FQNEAQ. After removal of 4 bases from V and 5 bases from J, the junction contained 7 bases not matched to a gene. This CDR3 has 14 amino acids. CDR3 coding DNA: TGTGCCAGCAGCTCTCCGACAGGGCGTGAGACCCAGTACTTC. Residues: CASSSPTGRETQYF.

CDR3 in DNA: TGTGCCAGCAGTTCCACCAGGCAGGGGGCTTGGAACACTGAAGCTTTCTTT. Translated, it gives CASSSTRQGAWNTEAFF. The gene calls are TRBV28 and TRBJ1-1; 8 bases align to TRBD1. Germline CDR1 MDHEN, CDR2 SYDVKM. The CDR3 contains 17 residues. V lost 4 bases, J lost 1 base, and 11 bases stayed unmatched. The complete variable domain, with remaining parts taken from reference TRBV28 and TRBJ1-1, reads DVKVTQSSRYLVKRTGEKVFLECVQDMDHENMFWYRQDPGLGLRLIYFSYDVKMKEKGDIPEGYSVSREKKERFSLILESASTNQTSMYLCASSSTRQGAWNTEAFFGQGTRLTVV.

The J gene is TRBJ1-1, the V gene TRBV6-1; D uncertain. V lost 2 bases and J 5 bases, leaving 15 bases between the germline ends. The length of the CDR3 is 15 residues. Germline V lookup: CDR1 MNHNS, CDR2 SASEGT. CDR3 nucleotide sequence: TGTGCCAGCAGTGAAATCGGGTTGTTGAGGACTGAAGCTTTCTTT. This encodes CASSEIGLLRTEAFF.

The chain recombines TRBV5-1 with TRBJ2-3; no clear D. CDR3 size: 15 residues. V was trimmed by 1 base and J by 0 bases, leaving 9 bases between them. Germline V gene sequence: CDR1 SGHRS, CDR2 YFSETQ. CDR3 DNA sequence: TGCGCCAGCAGCTTGCAGTCCTTTAGCACAGATACGCAGTATTTT. Protein product: CASSLQSFSTDTQYF.

The chain carries TRBV6-6 and TRBJ1-4; D possibly corresponds to TRBD1 (5 bases). Trimming took off 8 bases at V and 7 bases at J, with 20 bases between the two ends. The CDR3 runs to 15 residues. The germline V gene encodes CDR1 MNHNY and CDR2 SVGAGI (reference sequence). The CDR3 sequence is CASSNKAMGGEKLFF. The CDR3 region has the DNA TGTGCCAGCTCTAACAAGGCGATGGGGGGTGAAAAACTGTTTTTT.

The genes are TRBV6-5 and TRBJ1-3, with 8 nucleotides matching TRBD1. The CDR3 covers 15 residues. In germline, CDR1 is MNHEY, CDR2 SVGAGI. The junction had 8 bases not matched to a gene; V was cut back by 6 bases and J by 4 bases. The CDR3 coding sequence is TGTGCCAGCAGGAGACAGGGGTTTGACGGAAACACCATATATTTT. It yields the protein CASRRQGFDGNTIYF.

This chain links TRBV4-1 with TRBJ1-3; 9 bases map to TRBD1. Germline V gene lookup returns CDR1 MGHRA and CDR2 YSYEKL. The CDR3 sequence is 16 residues long. Germline trimming cut 4 bases from V and 2 bases from J; bases unmatched to any gene: 6. As DNA, the CDR3 is TGCGCCAGCAGCCTCGGGACAGGGTTTACTGGAAACACCATATATTTT. As protein: CASSLGTGFTGNTIYF.